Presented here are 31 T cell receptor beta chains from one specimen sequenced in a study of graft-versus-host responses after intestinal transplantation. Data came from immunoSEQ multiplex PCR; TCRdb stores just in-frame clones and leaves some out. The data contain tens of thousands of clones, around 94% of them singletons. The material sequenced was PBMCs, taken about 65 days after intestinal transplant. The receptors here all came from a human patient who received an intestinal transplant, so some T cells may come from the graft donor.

The CDR3 sequence is CASSILAGDSNEQFF. The CDR3, as DNA: TGTGCCAGTAGTATACTAGCGGGAGACAGCAATGAGCAGTTCTTC. This chain connects TRBV19 to TRBJ2-1; 10 bases fit TRBD2. The length of the CDR3 is 15 residues. Trimming removed 2 bases from V and 6 bases from J; junction bases left unmatched: 4. The V gene's germline CDR1 is LNHDA and CDR2 SQIVND (reference sequence).

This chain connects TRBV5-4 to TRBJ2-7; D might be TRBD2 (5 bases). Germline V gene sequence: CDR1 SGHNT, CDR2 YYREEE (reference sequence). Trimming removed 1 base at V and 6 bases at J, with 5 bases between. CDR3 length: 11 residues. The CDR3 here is CASSLSGEQYF. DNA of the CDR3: TGTGCCAGCAGCTTGAGCGGCGAGCAGTACTTC.

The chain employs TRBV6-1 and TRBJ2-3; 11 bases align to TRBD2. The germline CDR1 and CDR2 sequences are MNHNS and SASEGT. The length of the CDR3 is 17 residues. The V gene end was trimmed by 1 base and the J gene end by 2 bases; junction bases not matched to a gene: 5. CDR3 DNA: TGTGCCAGCAGTGAAGAAACTAGCGGGGGATACACAGATACGCAGTATTTT. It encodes CASSEETSGGYTDTQYF.

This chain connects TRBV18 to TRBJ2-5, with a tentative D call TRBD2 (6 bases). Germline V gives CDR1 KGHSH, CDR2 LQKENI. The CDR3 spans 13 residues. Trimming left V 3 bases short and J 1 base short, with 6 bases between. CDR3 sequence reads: CASSPGSQETQYF. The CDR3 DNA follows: TGTGCCAGCTCACCCGGGAGCCAAGAGACCCAGTACTTC.

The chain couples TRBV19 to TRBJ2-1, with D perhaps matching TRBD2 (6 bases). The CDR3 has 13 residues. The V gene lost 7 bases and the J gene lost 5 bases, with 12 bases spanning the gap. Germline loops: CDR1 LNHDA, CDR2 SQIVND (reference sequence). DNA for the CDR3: TGTGCCAGTATGGTGGGGGGACACAATGAGCAGTTCTTC. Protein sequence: CASMVGGHNEQFF.

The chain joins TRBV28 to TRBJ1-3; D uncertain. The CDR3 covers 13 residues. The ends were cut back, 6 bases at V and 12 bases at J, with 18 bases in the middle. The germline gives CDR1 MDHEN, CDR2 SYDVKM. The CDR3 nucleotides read TGTGCCAGCAGCCCCCGCCCTAGCGTTGGCATATATTTT. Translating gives CASSPRPSVGIYF. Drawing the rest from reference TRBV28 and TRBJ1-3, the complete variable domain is DVKVTQSSRYLVKRTGEKVFLECVQDMDHENMFWYRQDPGLGLRLIYFSYDVKMKEKGDIPEGYSVSREKKERFSLILESASTNQTSMYLCASSPRPSVGIYFGEGSWLTVV.

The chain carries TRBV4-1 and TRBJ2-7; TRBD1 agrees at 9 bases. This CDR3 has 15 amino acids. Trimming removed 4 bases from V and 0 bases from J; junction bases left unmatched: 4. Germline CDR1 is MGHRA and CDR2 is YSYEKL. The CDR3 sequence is CASSLGTGFSYEQYF. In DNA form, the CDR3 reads TGCGCCAGCAGCCTGGGGACAGGGTTCTCCTACGAGCAGTACTTC.

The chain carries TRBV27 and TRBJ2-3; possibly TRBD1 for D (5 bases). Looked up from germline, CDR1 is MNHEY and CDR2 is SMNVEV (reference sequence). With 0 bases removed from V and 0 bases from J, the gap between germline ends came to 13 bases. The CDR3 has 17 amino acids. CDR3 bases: TGTGCCAGCAGTTTATCGTGGCAGGGTCTAAGCACAGATACGCAGTATTTT. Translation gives CASSLSWQGLSTDTQYF.

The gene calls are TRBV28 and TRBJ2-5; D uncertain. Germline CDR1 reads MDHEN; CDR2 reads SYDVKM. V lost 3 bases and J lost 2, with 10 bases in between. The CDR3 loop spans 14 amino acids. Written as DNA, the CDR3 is TGTGCCAGCAGTTTCCCGGAAAAGCAAGAGACCCAGTACTTC. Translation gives CASSFPEKQETQYF.

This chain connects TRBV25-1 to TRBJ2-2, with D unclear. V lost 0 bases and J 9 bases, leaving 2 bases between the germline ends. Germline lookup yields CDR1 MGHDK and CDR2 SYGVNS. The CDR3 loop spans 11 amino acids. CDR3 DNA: TGTGCCAGCAGTGAATACCGGGAGCTGTTTTTT. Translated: CASSEYRELFF.

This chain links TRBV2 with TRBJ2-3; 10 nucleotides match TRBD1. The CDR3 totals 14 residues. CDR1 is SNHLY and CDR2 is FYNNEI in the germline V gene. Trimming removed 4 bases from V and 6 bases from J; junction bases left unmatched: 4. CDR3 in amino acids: CASSGDRGEDTQYF. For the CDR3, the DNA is TGTGCCAGCAGTGGGGACAGGGGAGAGGATACGCAGTATTTT.

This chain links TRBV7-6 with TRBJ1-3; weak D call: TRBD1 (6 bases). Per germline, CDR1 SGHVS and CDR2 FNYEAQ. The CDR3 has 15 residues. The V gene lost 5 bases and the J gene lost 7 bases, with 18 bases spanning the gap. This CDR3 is CASSPGTPRRNTIYF. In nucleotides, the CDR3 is TGTGCCAGCAGCCCCGGGACACCCAGGAGGAACACCATATATTTT.

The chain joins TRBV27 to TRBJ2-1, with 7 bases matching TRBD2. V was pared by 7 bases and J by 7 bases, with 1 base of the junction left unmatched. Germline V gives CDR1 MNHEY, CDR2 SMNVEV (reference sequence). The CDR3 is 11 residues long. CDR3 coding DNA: TGTGCCAGCACGGGGGGTAATGAGCAGTTCTTC. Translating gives CASTGGNEQFF.

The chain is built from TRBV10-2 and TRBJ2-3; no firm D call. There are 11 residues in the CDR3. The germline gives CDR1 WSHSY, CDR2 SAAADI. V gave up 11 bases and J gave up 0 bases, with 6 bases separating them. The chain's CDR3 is CASTSTDTQYF. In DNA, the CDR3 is TGCGCCTCAACTAGCACAGATACGCAGTATTTT.

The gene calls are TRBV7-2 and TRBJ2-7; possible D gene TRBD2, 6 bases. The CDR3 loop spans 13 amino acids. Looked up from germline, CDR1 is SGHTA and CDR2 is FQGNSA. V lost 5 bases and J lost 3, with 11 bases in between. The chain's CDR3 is CASSQRRDYEQYF. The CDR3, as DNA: TGTGCCAGCAGCCAAAGGCGGGACTACGAGCAGTACTTC.

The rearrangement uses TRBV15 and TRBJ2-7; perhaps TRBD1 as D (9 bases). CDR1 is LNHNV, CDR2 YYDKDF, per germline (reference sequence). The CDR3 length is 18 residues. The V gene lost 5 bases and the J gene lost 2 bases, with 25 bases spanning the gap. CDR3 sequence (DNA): TGTGCCACCAGCCAGGGACTAGTTGTCGGGACAGGGACCTACGAGCAGTACTTC. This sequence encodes CATSQGLVVGTGTYEQYF.

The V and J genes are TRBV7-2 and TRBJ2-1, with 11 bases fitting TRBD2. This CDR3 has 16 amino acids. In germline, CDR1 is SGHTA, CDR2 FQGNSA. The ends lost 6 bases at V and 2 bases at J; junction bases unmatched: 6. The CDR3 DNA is TGTGCCAGCAGACCCATAGCGGGGGGGCCCTACAATGAGCAGTTCTTC. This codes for CASRPIAGGPYNEQFF.

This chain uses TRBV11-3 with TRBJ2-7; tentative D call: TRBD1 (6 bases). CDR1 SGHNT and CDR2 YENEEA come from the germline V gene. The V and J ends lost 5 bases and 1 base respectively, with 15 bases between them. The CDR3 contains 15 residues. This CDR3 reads CASSVGAGASYEQYF. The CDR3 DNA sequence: TGTGCCAGCAGCGTGGGGGCAGGCGCTTCCTACGAGCAGTACTTC.

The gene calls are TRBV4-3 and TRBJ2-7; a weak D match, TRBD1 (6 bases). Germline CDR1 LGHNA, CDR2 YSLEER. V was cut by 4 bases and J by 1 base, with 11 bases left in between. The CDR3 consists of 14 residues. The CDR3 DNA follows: TGCGCCAGCAGCCCATACAGGGCATCCTACGAGCAGTACTTC. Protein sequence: CASSPYRASYEQYF.

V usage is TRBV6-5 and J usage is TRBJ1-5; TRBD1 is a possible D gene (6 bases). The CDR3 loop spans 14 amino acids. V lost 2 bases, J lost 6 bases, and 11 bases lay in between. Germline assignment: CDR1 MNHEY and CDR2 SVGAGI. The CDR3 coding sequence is TGTGCCAGCAGTTACAGGGGGGCGCGTCAGCCCCAGCATTTT. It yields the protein CASSYRGARQPQHF.

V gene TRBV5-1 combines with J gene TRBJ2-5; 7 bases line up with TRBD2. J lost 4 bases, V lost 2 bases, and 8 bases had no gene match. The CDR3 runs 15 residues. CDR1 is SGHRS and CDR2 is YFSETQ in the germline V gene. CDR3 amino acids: CASSFAGVGAETQYF. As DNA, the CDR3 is TGCGCCAGCAGCTTTGCGGGAGTCGGGGCAGAGACCCAGTACTTC. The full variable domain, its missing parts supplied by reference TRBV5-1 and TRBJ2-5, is KAGVTQTPRYLIKTRGQQVTLSCSPISGHRSVSWYQQTPGQGLQFLFEYFSETQRNKGNFPGRFSGRQFSNSRSEMNVSTLELGDSALYLCASSFAGVGAETQYFGPGTRLLVL.

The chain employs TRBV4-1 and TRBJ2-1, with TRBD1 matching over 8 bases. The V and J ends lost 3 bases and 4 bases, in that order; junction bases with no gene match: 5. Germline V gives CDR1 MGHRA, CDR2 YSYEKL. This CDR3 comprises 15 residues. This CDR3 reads CASSHGRDRYNEQFF. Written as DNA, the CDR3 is TGCGCCAGCAGCCACGGCCGGGACAGGTACAATGAGCAGTTCTTC.

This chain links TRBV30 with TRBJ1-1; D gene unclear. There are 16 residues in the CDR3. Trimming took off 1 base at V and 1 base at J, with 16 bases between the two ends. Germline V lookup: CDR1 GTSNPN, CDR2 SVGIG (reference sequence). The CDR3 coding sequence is TGTGCCTGGAGTGCGCTTAAAGGACCGGAGAACACTGAAGCTTTCTTT. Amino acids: CAWSALKGPENTEAFF.

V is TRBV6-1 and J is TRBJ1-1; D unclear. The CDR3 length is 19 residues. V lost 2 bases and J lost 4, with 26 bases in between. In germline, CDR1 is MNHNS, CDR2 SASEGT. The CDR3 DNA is TGTGCCAGCAGTGAATTGTCGCCAATAGCCCGACATCGGAGCACTGAAGCTTTCTTT. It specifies CASSELSPIARHRSTEAFF.

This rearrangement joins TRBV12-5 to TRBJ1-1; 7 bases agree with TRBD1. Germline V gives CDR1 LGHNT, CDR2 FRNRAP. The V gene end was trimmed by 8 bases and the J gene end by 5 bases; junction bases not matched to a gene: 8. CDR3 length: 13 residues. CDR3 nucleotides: TGTGCTAGTAGACAGGGTAGTATGACTGAAGCTTTCTTT. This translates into CASRQGSMTEAFF.

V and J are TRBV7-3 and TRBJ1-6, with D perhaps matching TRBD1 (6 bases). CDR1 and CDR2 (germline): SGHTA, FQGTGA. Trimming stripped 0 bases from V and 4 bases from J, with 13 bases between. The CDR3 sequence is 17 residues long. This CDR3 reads CASSLTYRAPYNSPLHF. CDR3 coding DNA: TGTGCCAGCAGCTTAACCTACAGGGCCCCATATAATTCACCCCTCCACTTT.

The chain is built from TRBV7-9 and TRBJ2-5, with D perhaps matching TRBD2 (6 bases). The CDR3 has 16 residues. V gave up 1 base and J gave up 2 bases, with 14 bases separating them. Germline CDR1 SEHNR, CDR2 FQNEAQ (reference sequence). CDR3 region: CASSLGVHRGQETQYF. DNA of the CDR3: TGTGCCAGCAGCTTAGGTGTCCATCGGGGGCAAGAGACCCAGTACTTC.

The CDR3 coding sequence is TGTGCCTGGAGTGTCGGGGGGCAGGCCAATCAGCCCCAGCATTTT. Its translation: CAWSVGGQANQPQHF. This rearrangement joins TRBV30 to TRBJ1-5; perhaps TRBD1 as D (6 bases). Germline V gene sequence: CDR1 GTSNPN, CDR2 SVGIG (reference sequence). The CDR3 covers 15 residues. V lost 0 bases, J lost 3 bases, and 12 bases lay in between. Full variable domain (rest looked up from reference TRBV30 and TRBJ1-5): SQTIHQWPATLVQPVGSPLSLECTVEGTSNPNLYWYRQAAGRGLQLLFYSVGIGQISSEVPQNLSASRPQDRQFILSSKKLLLSDSGFYLCAWSVGGQANQPQHFGDGTRLSIL.

As DNA, the CDR3 is TGTGCCTGGAGTGTACTAGACTTCAATGAGCAGTTCTTC. Encoded protein: CAWSVLDFNEQFF. The J gene is TRBJ2-1, the V gene TRBV30, with D maybe TRBD2 (5 bases). This CDR3 comprises 13 residues. Germline CDR1 reads GTSNPN; CDR2 reads SVGIG (reference sequence). V gave up 0 bases and J gave up 6 bases, with 9 bases separating them.

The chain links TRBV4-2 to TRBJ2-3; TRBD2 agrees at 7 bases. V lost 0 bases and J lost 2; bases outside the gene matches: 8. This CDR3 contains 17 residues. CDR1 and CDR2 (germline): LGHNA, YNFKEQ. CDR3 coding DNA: TGTGCCAGCAGCCAAGAACAGGTTAGCGGGTACACAGATACGCAGTATTTT. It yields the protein CASSQEQVSGYTDTQYF.

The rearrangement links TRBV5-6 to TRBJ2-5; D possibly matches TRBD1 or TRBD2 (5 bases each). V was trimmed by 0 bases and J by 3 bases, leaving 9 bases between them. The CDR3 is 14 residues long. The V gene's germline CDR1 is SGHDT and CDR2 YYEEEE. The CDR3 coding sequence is TGTGCCAGCAGCTTGGCGGGGACGGAAGAGACCCAGTACTTC. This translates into CASSLAGTEETQYF.